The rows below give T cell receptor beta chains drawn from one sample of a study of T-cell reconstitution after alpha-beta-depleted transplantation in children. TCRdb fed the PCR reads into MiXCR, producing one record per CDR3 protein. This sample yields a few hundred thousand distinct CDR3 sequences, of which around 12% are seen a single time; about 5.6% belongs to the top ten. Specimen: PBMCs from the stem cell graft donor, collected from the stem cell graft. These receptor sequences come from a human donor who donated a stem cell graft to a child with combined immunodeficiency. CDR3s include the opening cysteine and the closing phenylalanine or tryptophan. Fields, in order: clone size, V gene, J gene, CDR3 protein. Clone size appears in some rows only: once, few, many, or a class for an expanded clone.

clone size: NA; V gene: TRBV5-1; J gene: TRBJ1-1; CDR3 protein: CASSSRAGAEWTEAFF
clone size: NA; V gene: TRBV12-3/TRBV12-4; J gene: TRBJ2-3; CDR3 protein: CASSFNSGTTDTQYF
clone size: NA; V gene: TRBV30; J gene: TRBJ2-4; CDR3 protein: CAWSVLFSGTKNIQYF
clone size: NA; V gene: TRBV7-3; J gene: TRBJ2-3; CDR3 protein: CASSFRASADTQYF
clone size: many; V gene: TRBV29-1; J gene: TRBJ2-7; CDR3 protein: CSVEVGLAGGPNLIDEQYF
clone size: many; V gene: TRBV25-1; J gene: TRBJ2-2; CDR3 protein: CASSEVGTSFTGELFF
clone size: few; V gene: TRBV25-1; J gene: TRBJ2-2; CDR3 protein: CASSPRAPWTSGVWGVNTGELFF
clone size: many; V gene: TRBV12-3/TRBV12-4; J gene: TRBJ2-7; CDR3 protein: CASSPRDEQYF
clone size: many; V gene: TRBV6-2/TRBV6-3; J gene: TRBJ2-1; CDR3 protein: CASSSQTGLAIYEQFF
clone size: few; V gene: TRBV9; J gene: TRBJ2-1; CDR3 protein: CASSAGGRGGNEQFF